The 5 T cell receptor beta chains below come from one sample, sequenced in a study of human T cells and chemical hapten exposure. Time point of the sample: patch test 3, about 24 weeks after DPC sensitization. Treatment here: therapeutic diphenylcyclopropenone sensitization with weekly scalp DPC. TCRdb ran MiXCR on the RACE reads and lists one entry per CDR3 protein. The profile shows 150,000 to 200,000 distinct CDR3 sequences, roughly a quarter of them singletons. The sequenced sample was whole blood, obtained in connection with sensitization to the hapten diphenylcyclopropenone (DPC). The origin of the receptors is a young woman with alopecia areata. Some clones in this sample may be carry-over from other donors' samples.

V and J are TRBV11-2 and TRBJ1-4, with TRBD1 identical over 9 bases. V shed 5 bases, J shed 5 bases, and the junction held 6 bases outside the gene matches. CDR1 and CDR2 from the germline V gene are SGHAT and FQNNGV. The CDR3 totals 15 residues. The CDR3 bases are TGTGCCAGCAGCGCCTCTGGACAGGGGAATGAAAAACTGTTTTTT. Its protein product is CASSASGQGNEKLFF.

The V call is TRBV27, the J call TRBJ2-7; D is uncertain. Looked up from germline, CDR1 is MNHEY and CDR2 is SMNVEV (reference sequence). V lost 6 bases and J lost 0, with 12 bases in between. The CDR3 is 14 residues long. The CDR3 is CASSSPGSSYEQYF. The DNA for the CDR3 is TGTGCCAGCAGCTCCCCAGGCAGCTCCTACGAGCAGTACTTC.

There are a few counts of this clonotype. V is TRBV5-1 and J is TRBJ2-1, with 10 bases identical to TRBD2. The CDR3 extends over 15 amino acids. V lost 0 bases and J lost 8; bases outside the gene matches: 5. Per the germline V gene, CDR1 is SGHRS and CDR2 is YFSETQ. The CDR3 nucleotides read TGCGCCAGCAGCTTGGTTGAAGCGGGGGGGGATGAGCAGTTCTTC. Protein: CASSLVEAGGDEQFF.

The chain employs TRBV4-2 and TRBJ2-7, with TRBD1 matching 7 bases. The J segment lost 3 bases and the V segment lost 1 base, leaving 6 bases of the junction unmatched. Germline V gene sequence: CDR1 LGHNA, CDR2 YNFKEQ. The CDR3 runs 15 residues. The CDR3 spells CASSQAGQPIYEQYF. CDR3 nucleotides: TGTGCCAGCAGCCAAGCGGGACAGCCGATCTACGAGCAGTACTTC.

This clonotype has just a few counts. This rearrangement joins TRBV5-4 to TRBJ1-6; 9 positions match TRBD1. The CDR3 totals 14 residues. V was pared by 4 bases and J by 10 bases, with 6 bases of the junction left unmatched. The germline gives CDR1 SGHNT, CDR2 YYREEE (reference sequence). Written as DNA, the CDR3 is TGTGCCAGCAGCCGGACAGGGGCGGGATCACCCCTCCACTTT. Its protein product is CASSRTGAGSPLHF.